The 16 T cell receptor beta chains given below trace back to one sample, sequenced in a study of blood T cells in healthy people across ages. Then a second PCR, running roughly 7 to 12 cycles, was carried out with a sample-barcoded 5' primer and a J-beta primer mix. TCRdb reanalysed the 5' RACE reads using MiXCR and keeps one entry per CDR3 protein. The sample consists of 780,000 or so distinct CDR3 sequences, roughly three fifths of them appearing once. Sample: blood. The receptors derive from a man aged 40-50 years in good health.

This chain connects TRBV5-1 to TRBJ2-2; 10 bases fit TRBD1. The germline V gene encodes CDR1 SGHRS and CDR2 YFSETQ. Trimming took 4 bases from V and 4 from J; bases not matched to a gene: 7. This CDR3 region has 16 residues. The CDR3 DNA reads TGCGCCAGCAGCCTACCCGGGACAGGGGTCACCGGGGAGCTGTTTTTT. It translates to CASSLPGTGVTGELFF.

CDR3 amino acids: CASSTPAGRSPLHF. DNA for the CDR3: TGTGCCAGCAGCACCCCGGCAGGGAGATCACCCCTCCACTTT. The chain carries TRBV11-2 and TRBJ1-6; maybe TRBD1 (5 bases). CDR1 is SGHAT, CDR2 FQNNGV, per germline. This CDR3 comprises 14 residues. Trimming took 5 bases from V and 10 from J, leaving 15 bases between them.

This chain links TRBV4-2 with TRBJ2-7; D not resolved. Trimming stripped 1 base from V and 0 bases from J, with 7 bases between. Germline V gene sequence: CDR1 LGHNA, CDR2 YNFKEQ. This CDR3 is 14 amino acids long. CDR3 sequence reads: CASSQGMSSYEQYF. CDR3 nucleotides: TGTGCCAGCAGCCAAGGAATGAGCTCCTACGAGCAGTACTTC.

The chain recombines TRBV6-1 with TRBJ2-3; 9 nucleotides align to TRBD1. Germline V gene sequence: CDR1 MNHNS, CDR2 SASEGT. There are 15 residues in the CDR3. Trimming at V came to 7 bases and at J to 3 bases, leaving 8 bases not matched to a gene. As DNA, the CDR3 is TGTGCCAGCAATACAGGGGGCGATATGACAGATACGCAGTATTTT. Translated, it gives CASNTGGDMTDTQYF.

The chain carries TRBV27 and TRBJ2-5; 7 nucleotides match TRBD1. The J call may be faulty, since TRBJ2-7 better matches the DNA end. The CDR3 totals 17 residues. Germline loops: CDR1 MNHEY, CDR2 SMNVEV (reference sequence). In DNA form, the CDR3 reads TGTGCCAGCAAACCGGGGACAGTCCTACAGTCCCTTCACGAGCAGTACTTC. Protein product: CASKPGTVLQSLHEQYF.

The genes are TRBV24-1 and TRBJ2-3, with D perhaps matching TRBD1 (5 bases). This CDR3 comprises 14 residues. V lost 4 bases and J 2 bases, leaving 9 bases between the germline ends. Germline-derived CDR1 and CDR2 are KGHDR and SFDVKD. DNA of the CDR3: TGTGCCACCAGTGACCGACAGAACACAGATACGCAGTATTTT. It encodes CATSDRQNTDTQYF.

The chain combines TRBV20-1 with TRBJ2-1, with D unresolved. The CDR3 is made up of 14 amino acids. Trimming left V 5 bases short and J 4 bases short, with 15 bases between. The germline gives CDR1 DFQATT, CDR2 SNEGSKA (reference sequence). The chain's CDR3 is CSAATVGGYNEQFF. CDR3 in DNA: TGCAGTGCTGCCACGGTAGGTGGGTACAATGAGCAGTTCTTC.

This clonotype has just a few counts. This rearrangement joins TRBV20-1 to TRBJ2-7; 10 positions match TRBD2. The DNA end is a closer match to TRBJ2-5, so the J assignment may be wrong. The germline V gene has CDR1 DFQATT and CDR2 SNEGSKA (reference sequence). The CDR3 is 14 amino acids. The CDR3 loop is CSARSWTSGETQYF. CDR3 DNA sequence: TGCAGTGCTAGATCTTGGACTAGCGGAGAGACCCAGTACTTC.

This CDR3 reads CSAPDRADGWSNYGYTF. The DNA for the CDR3 is TGCAGTGCCCCAGACAGGGCCGACGGGTGGTCTAACTATGGCTACACCTTC. The V call is TRBV20-1, the J call TRBJ1-2, with TRBD1 matching over 7 bases. CDR1 is DFQATT and CDR2 is SNEGSKA in the germline V gene (reference sequence). This CDR3 spans 17 amino acids. J was trimmed by 0 bases and V by 6 bases; bases with no gene match: 16.

This sequence joins TRBV7-8 and TRBJ1-1; 9 bases are shared with TRBD1. V shed 5 bases and J 3 bases; nucleotides not matched to a gene: 7. The CDR3 covers 15 residues. Per germline, CDR1 SGHVS and CDR2 FQNEAQ. The CDR3 loop is CASSDRQGEDTEAFF. DNA of the CDR3: TGTGCCAGCAGCGATAGACAGGGGGAGGACACTGAAGCTTTCTTT.

This sequence joins TRBV20-1 and TRBJ1-2; a possible D gene is TRBD1 (6 bases). CDR3 length equals 15 residues. V shed 3 bases and J shed 6 bases, with 20 bases lying between them. Looked up from germline, CDR1 is DFQATT and CDR2 is SNEGSKA (reference sequence). The CDR3: CSASDQGRMMDGYTF. The CDR3 nucleotides are TGCAGTGCTAGCGATCAGGGGCGGATGATGGATGGCTACACCTTC.

The chain couples TRBV11-2 to TRBJ2-5; no firm D call. The CDR3 is 15 residues long. The germline V gene encodes CDR1 SGHAT and CDR2 FQNNGV. V lost 0 bases, J lost 0 bases, and 8 bases lay in between. CDR3 nucleotide sequence: TGTGCCAGCAGCTTAGACGTAGCAGACCAAGAGACCCAGTACTTC. As protein: CASSLDVADQETQYF.

J is TRBJ2-7 and V is TRBV24-1; 13 bases line up with TRBD2. J was trimmed by 5 bases and V by 1 base; bases with no gene match: 10. Germline CDR1 reads KGHDR; CDR2 reads SFDVKD. The CDR3 is 18 amino acids. The CDR3 nucleotides read TGTGCCACCAGTGATTTCGTAGGACTAGCGGGAGTCTATAACGAGCAGTACTTC. It is translated as CATSDFVGLAGVYNEQYF.

The chain recombines TRBV20-1 with TRBJ2-5, with D unresolved. This CDR3 is built from 13 residues. Germline values: CDR1 DFQATT, CDR2 SNEGSKA (reference sequence). The V gene lost 2 bases and the J gene lost 4 bases, with 11 bases spanning the gap. The CDR3 DNA reads TGCAGTGCTAGATTTCAGCAAGGAGAGACCCAGTACTTC. It yields the protein CSARFQQGETQYF.

The V gene is TRBV28, the J gene TRBJ2-7, with TRBD2 matching 9 bases. The CDR3 sequence is 16 residues long. Looked up from germline, CDR1 is MDHEN and CDR2 is SYDVKM. V lost 5 bases and J lost 7; bases outside the gene matches: 15. CDR3 nucleotide sequence: TGTGCCAGCAGTGTTGGGACTAGCAGAACTTACAATGAGCAGTACTTC. Encoded protein: CASSVGTSRTYNEQYF.

CDR3 residues: CASSPKGRGAEAFF. The CDR3, as DNA: TGTGCCAGCAGCCCCAAGGGACGAGGCGCTGAAGCTTTCTTT. The chain joins TRBV11-3 to TRBJ1-1; TRBD1 might be the D (5 bases). CDR1 and CDR2 from the germline V gene are SGHNT and YENEEA. V was trimmed by 5 bases and J by 6 bases, leaving 16 bases between them. The CDR3 loop spans 14 amino acids.